The 23 T cell receptor beta chains given below trace back to one sample, sequenced in a study of blood T cell repertoires in COVID-19. Profiled with immunoSEQ multiplex PCR; TCRdb holds only in-frame clones, not every one. Seen here are about 170,000 clones, almost 85% observed once, and the top ten hold approximately 21%. Sequenced material: peripheral blood. These receptors came from a woman older than 75 with acute or convalescent COVID-19.

V gene TRBV7-9 combines with J gene TRBJ1-2; D possibly corresponds to TRBD1 (6 bases). Per the germline V gene, CDR1 is SEHNR and CDR2 is FQNEAQ (reference sequence). The ends were cut back, 1 base at V and 2 bases at J, with 8 bases in the middle. The CDR3 runs 14 residues. The CDR3 region has the DNA TGTGCCAGCAGCTTAGAAGGGGGAAACTATGGCTACACCTTC. This gives the protein CASSLEGGNYGYTF.

The rearrangement uses TRBV27 and TRBJ1-1; D is unclear. The germline CDR1 and CDR2 sequences are MNHEY and SMNVEV (reference sequence). V shed 6 bases and J shed 2 bases, with 16 bases lying between them. CDR3 size: 15 residues. CDR3 DNA sequence: TGTGCCAGCAGCCCTAGGAGGGTTGGTAACACTGAAGCTTTCTTT. It encodes CASSPRRVGNTEAFF.

The chain carries TRBV11-3 and TRBJ2-7; D might be TRBD2 (5 bases). The length of the CDR3 is 13 residues. The V end was cut by 2 bases, the J end by 4 bases, with 9 bases between. CDR1 is SGHNT and CDR2 is YENEEA in the germline V gene. CDR3 bases: TGTGCCAGCAGCTTAAGAGGGAGTTACGAGCAGTACTTC. Amino acid sequence: CASSLRGSYEQYF.

This clone has more than one count but fewer than ten. V gene TRBV10-3 combines with J gene TRBJ2-7, with D tentatively TRBD1 (6 bases). CDR1 and CDR2 from the germline V gene are ENHRY and SYGVKD. The CDR3 runs to 11 residues. The germline V and J ends were trimmed by 7 bases and 6 bases, with 10 bases remaining between them. CDR3 residues: CAIKGVGEQYF. CDR3 DNA: TGTGCCATCAAGGGGGTCGGCGAGCAGTACTTC.

This chain connects TRBV3-1 (or the pseudogene TRBV3-2) to TRBJ2-6, with unresolved D. The germline V gene encodes CDR1 LGHDT and CDR2 YNNKEL (reference sequence). V lost 2 bases and J 0 bases, leaving 2 bases between the germline ends. The CDR3 spans 14 residues. CDR3 sequence reads: CASSQRSGANVLTF. CDR3 bases: TGTGCCAGCAGCCAACGCTCTGGGGCCAACGTCCTGACTTTC.

This chain connects TRBV5-1 to TRBJ1-1; no definite D call. The V gene's germline CDR1 is SGHRS and CDR2 YFSETQ. V was shortened by 0 bases and J by 3 bases, with 9 bases between the two germline ends. The CDR3 is 14 amino acids. Written as DNA, the CDR3 is TGCGCCAGCAGCTTGGTCGGCGGATACACTGAAGCTTTCTTT. This codes for CASSLVGGYTEAFF. Supplemented by reference TRBV5-1 and TRBJ1-1, the full variable domain reads KAGVTQTPRYLIKTRGQQVTLSCSPISGHRSVSWYQQTPGQGLQFLFEYFSETQRNKGNFPGRFSGRQFSNSRSEMNVSTLELGDSALYLCASSLVGGYTEAFFGQGTRLTVV.

This chain connects TRBV15 to TRBJ1-5, with D tentatively TRBD1 (5 bases). The CDR3 extends over 16 amino acids. Germline assignment: CDR1 LNHNV and CDR2 YYDKDF (reference sequence). Trimming left V 1 base short and J 4 bases short, with 14 bases between. In nucleotides, the CDR3 is TGTGCCACCAGCAGAGGGAGTACGACAGCGAATCAGCCCCAGCATTTT. Encoded protein: CATSRGSTTANQPQHF. Full variable domain (missing parts from reference TRBV15 and TRBJ1-5): DAMVIQNPRYQVTQFGKPVTLSCSQTLNHNVMYWYQQKSSQAPKLLFHYYDKDFNNEADTPDNFQSRRPNTSFCFLDIRSPGLGDTAMYLCATSRGSTTANQPQHFGDGTRLSIL.

The gene calls are TRBV6-5 and TRBJ1-1; perhaps TRBD1 as D (5 bases). There are 14 residues in the CDR3. Trimming shortened V by 5 bases and J by 4 bases, and 14 bases separated the two germline ends. CDR1 and CDR2 (germline): MNHEY, SVGAGI. CDR3 residues: CASSLGARGTEAFF. CDR3 DNA sequence: TGTGCCAGCAGTCTTGGGGCGCGGGGCACTGAAGCTTTCTTT.

The chain recombines TRBV4-2 with TRBJ1-3; weak D call: TRBD1 (5 bases). The V gene lost 0 bases and the J gene lost 4 bases, with 16 bases spanning the gap. Looked up from germline, CDR1 is LGHNA and CDR2 is YNFKEQ. There are 17 residues in the CDR3. DNA for the CDR3: TGTGCCAGCAGCCAAGATTCAGCAGGGAAGACGGGAAACACCATATATTTT. This sequence encodes CASSQDSAGKTGNTIYF.

The gene calls are TRBV5-1 and TRBJ2-7; TRBD2 is a possible D gene (5 bases). This CDR3 is 14 amino acids long. Germline CDR1 is SGHRS and CDR2 is YFSETQ. V was trimmed by 4 bases and J by 6 bases, leaving 17 bases between them. The CDR3 reads CASSLPASSGEQYF. Written as DNA, the CDR3 is TGCGCCAGCAGCCTGCCGGCTAGCTCGGGCGAGCAGTACTTC.

The chain carries TRBV3-1 (or the pseudogene TRBV3-2) and TRBJ1-2; tentatively, D is TRBD1 (6 bases). The CDR3 loop spans 15 amino acids. Germline V CDR1 and CDR2: LGHDT, YNNKEL (reference sequence). The germline V and J ends were trimmed by 3 bases and 2 bases, with 13 bases remaining between them. The CDR3 DNA reads as TGTGCCAGCAGCCATCCTAACGACAGGAACTATGGCTACACCTTC. This gives the protein CASSHPNDRNYGYTF.

This chain joins TRBV12-3 or TRBV12-4 and TRBJ1-5; the D is unclear. V was cut by 6 bases and J by 8 bases, with 11 bases left in between. The CDR3 runs 12 residues. The CDR3 DNA reads TGTGCCAGCAGGGAAGGGAGGGAGCCCCAGCATTTT. It translates to CASREGREPQHF.

The gene calls are TRBV7-9 and TRBJ2-6; 9 bases are shared with TRBD1. The CDR3 is made up of 18 amino acids. CDR1 is SEHNR, CDR2 FQNEAQ, per germline (reference sequence). The V gene end was trimmed by 5 bases and the J gene end by 0 bases; junction bases not matched to a gene: 8. CDR3 residues: CASSASGQGFSGANVLTF. The CDR3 coding sequence is TGTGCCAGCAGCGCCTCGGGACAGGGTTTCTCTGGGGCCAACGTCCTGACTTTC.

This clone was counted a few times. This sequence joins TRBV19 and TRBJ2-2; 9 bases map to TRBD2. The CDR3 length is 16 residues. The junction had 8 bases not matched to a gene; V was cut back by 5 bases and J by 4 bases. The V gene's germline CDR1 is LNHDA and CDR2 SQIVND (reference sequence). CDR3 DNA sequence: TGTGCCAGTAGTCCTCTAGCGGGGTCCGGCACCGGGGAGCTGTTTTTT. Residues: CASSPLAGSGTGELFF. Supplemented by reference TRBV19 and TRBJ2-2, the full variable domain reads DGGITQSPKYLFRKEGQNVTLSCEQNLNHDAMYWYRQDPGQGLRLIYYSQIVNDFQKGDIAEGYSVSREKKESFPLTVTSAQKNPTAFYLCASSPLAGSGTGELFFGEGSRLTVL.

The genes are TRBV23-1 and TRBJ2-5; D is ambiguous. TRBV23-1 is an open reading frame, and its role is uncertain. The V gene lost 3 bases and the J gene lost 0 bases, with 11 bases spanning the gap. The CDR3 has 15 residues. The CDR3 sequence is CASSHSKEYQETQYF. CDR3 sequence (DNA): TGCGCCAGCAGTCATTCCAAGGAGTACCAAGAGACCCAGTACTTC.

The chain employs TRBV18 and TRBJ1-2, with D hard to call. Trimming removed 2 bases from V and 0 bases from J, with 4 bases in between. Germline V gene sequence: CDR1 KGHSH, CDR2 LQKENI. The length of the CDR3 is 13 residues. The CDR3 DNA follows: TGTGCCAGCTCACCAGACTCTAACTATGGCTACACCTTC. This encodes CASSPDSNYGYTF.

In DNA form, the CDR3 reads TGTGCCAGCAGTTCACAGGGGGCAAGGGTCAGCAATCAGCCCCAGCATTTT. Protein: CASSSQGARVSNQPQHF. The chain has TRBV27 and TRBJ1-5, with 9 bases aligning to TRBD1. V lost 4 bases and J lost 1; bases outside the gene matches: 8. Germline CDR1 and CDR2: MNHEY and SMNVEV (reference sequence). CDR3 length: 17 amino acids.

V gene TRBV23-1 combines with J gene TRBJ2-1; 7 nucleotides agree with TRBD2. TRBV23-1 is noted as an ORF with a role that remains uncertain. Germline trimming cut 4 bases from V and 6 bases from J; bases unmatched to any gene: 6. This CDR3 comprises 14 residues. CDR3 sequence reads: CASSLREACNEQFF. In nucleotides, the CDR3 is TGCGCCAGCAGTCTCCGGGAGGCTTGCAATGAGCAGTTCTTC.

The chain is built from TRBV10-3 and TRBJ2-1; 9 bases agree with TRBD2. The trim removed 3 bases at V and 3 bases at J, leaving 6 bases unmatched. The CDR3 loop spans 16 amino acids. The germline CDR1 and CDR2 sequences are ENHRY and SYGVKD. Written as DNA, the CDR3 is TGTGCCATCAGTGACCAGCGGGAGGAGCTCTACAATGAGCAGTTCTTC. This translates into CAISDQREELYNEQFF.

The chain joins TRBV5-1 to TRBJ1-4; 9 nucleotides align to TRBD1. There are 15 residues in the CDR3. Germline-derived CDR1 and CDR2 are SGHRS and YFSETQ. V shed 4 bases, J shed 3 bases, and the junction held 4 bases outside the gene matches. The CDR3 nucleotides read TGCGCCAGCAGCATAGGGACAGGGTCTAATGAAAAACTGTTTTTT. It encodes CASSIGTGSNEKLFF.

The V gene is TRBV18, the J gene TRBJ1-1, with D tentatively TRBD1 (5 bases). Trimming shortened V by 4 bases and J by 3 bases, and 21 bases separated the two germline ends. Germline lookup yields CDR1 KGHSH and CDR2 LQKENI. This CDR3 has 17 amino acids. CDR3 sequence reads: CASSLRGAGVVYTEAFF. DNA for the CDR3: TGTGCCAGCTCACTTCGGGGCGCGGGGGTTGTGTACACTGAAGCTTTCTTT.

V and J are TRBV3-1 (or the pseudogene TRBV3-2) and TRBJ2-5; no reliable D call. CDR3 length: 14 amino acids. Trimming stripped 0 bases from V and 9 bases from J, with 14 bases between. Per the germline V gene, CDR1 is LGHDT and CDR2 is YNNKEL (reference sequence). CDR3 sequence (DNA): TGTGCCAGCAGCCAAGAAATGGGCCCCAGCTCCCAGTACTTC. It is translated as CASSQEMGPSSQYF.

This clone was found a few times. The gene calls are TRBV12-2 and TRBJ1-3. TRBV12-2 is classified as a pseudogene. This CDR3 spans 20 amino acids. CDR3 DNA sequence: TGTGCAAGTCGCTTAGAAGTTTTAGTTTGTGCGGCAGCATGTGGAAACACCATATATTTT. It is translated as CASRLEVLVCAAACGNTIYF.